This T cell receptor beta chain was retrieved from a study of OX40 agonist ivuxolimab in advanced cancers. As for the study in general: Patients' therapy was ivuxolimab, an antibody that acts as an agonist of OX40 (CD134). Melanoma, hepatocellular carcinoma, head and neck or renal cell cancer occurred in dose-escalation patients. Across the patients, intravenous ivuxolimab was delivered every 2 weeks at 0.01 to 10 mg/kg.

Measured with immunoSEQ multiplex PCR; TCRdb has only the in-frame clones, and not every one. Of about 100,000 clones in the sample, approximately 95% were seen once. Study results and limitations: Specificity for antigen went undetermined in the expanded peripheral T cells.

Germline CDR1 is LNHDA and CDR2 is SQIVND (reference sequence). There are 20 residues in the CDR3. The V gene end was trimmed by 5 bases and the J gene end by 4 bases; junction bases not matched to a gene: 15. This clone appeared once. Its antigen is not identified. The receptor's source is an adult with an advanced solid tumor such as melanoma, head and neck, liver or kidney cancer. The V and J genes are TRBV19 and TRBJ2-1; the match to TRBD2 covers 15 bases. The source material was CD4+ or CD8+ T cells sorted from blood, sampled in a trial of the OX40 agonist ivuxolimab. The CDR3 DNA reads as TGTGCCAGTAGTCCGGGGGAAGGACTAGCGGGAGGGCTTGGGTACAATGAGCAGTTCTTC. Protein: CASSPGEGLAGGLGYNEQFF.